The 7 T cell receptor beta chains below all came from one sample that was sequenced in a study of cytomegalovirus exposure and HLA in healthy donors (dated by TCRdb to about 2017). The library relied on the immunoSEQ multiplex PCR assay. The source is immuneACCESS, and TCRdb retained only in-frame sequences with V and J called. Part of the clones is not carried over; for the studies checked, unresolved V genes explain less than half of this, and the remainder is unexplained. This sample gives roughly 110,000 clones in total; 88% of them show up just once. About 1.8% of the sample comes from the top ten. The sequencing input was PBMCs. These receptors were taken from a woman aged 18-29 years in good health and CMV-seropositive.

V and J are TRBV5-6 and TRBJ1-4, with a weak D call TRBD1 (5 bases). The CDR3 covers 15 residues. V was pared by 0 bases and J by 5 bases, with 11 bases between. CDR1 is SGHDT, CDR2 YYEEEE, per germline. The CDR3 nucleotides are TGTGCCAGCAGCTTGGACCCAGGGTTAAATGAAAAACTGTTTTTT. Translating it yields CASSLDPGLNEKLFF.

The V and J genes are TRBV7-9 and TRBJ1-4; D ambiguous. This CDR3 region has 16 residues. The germline V and J ends were trimmed by 1 base and 0 bases, with 9 bases remaining between them. Germline V gene data show CDR1 as SEHNR and CDR2 as FQNEAQ (reference sequence). In DNA, the CDR3 is TGTGCCAGCAGCTTAGGTTCGGGATCAACTAATGAAAAACTGTTTTTT. This encodes CASSLGSGSTNEKLFF. Variable domain in full (rest from reference TRBV7-9 and TRBJ1-4): DTGVSQNPRHKITKRGQNVTFRCDPISEHNRLYWYRQTLGQGPEFLTYFQNEAQLEKSRLLSDRFSAERPKGSFSTLEIQRTEQGDSAMYLCASSLGSGSTNEKLFFGSGTQLSVL.

The chain employs TRBV6-5 and TRBJ1-3, with TRBD1 matching over 7 bases. The V segment lost 5 bases and the J segment 3 bases; nucleotides outside the gene matches: 7. The CDR3 covers 15 residues. CDR1 and CDR2 (germline): MNHEY, SVGAGI. The CDR3 DNA is TGTGCCAGCAGTAGAACAGGGGACGGTGGAAACACCATATATTTT. It yields the protein CASSRTGDGGNTIYF.

In this sample, this clone turned up a few times. The V gene is TRBV18, the J gene TRBJ1-5; a weak D match, TRBD1 (5 bases). The CDR3 is 14 residues long. Trimming left V 4 bases short and J 12 bases short, with 19 bases between. Germline loops: CDR1 KGHSH, CDR2 LQKENI. The CDR3 DNA is TGTGCCAGCTCACAGGCCCCGGCCCAGGGCGGCCAGCATTTT. Encoded protein: CASSQAPAQGGQHF.

The V call is TRBV27, the J call TRBJ2-1, with 7 bases identical to TRBD1. Germline lookup yields CDR1 MNHEY and CDR2 SMNVEV (reference sequence). With V trimmed by 5 bases and J by 5 bases, 12 bases remained unmatched. This CDR3 has 16 amino acids. CDR3 loop: CASSPRPDRVHNEQFF. In DNA, the CDR3 is TGTGCCAGCAGTCCACGTCCAGACAGGGTACACAATGAGCAGTTCTTC.

This clone was found a few times. The chain uses TRBV6-1 and TRBJ1-6; the D is unclear. This CDR3 has 14 amino acids. The germline V gene has CDR1 MNHNS and CDR2 SASEGT. The V gene lost 2 bases and the J gene lost 12 bases, with 14 bases spanning the gap. CDR3 sequence (DNA): TGTGCCAGCAGTGAAAAAGGTTGGGCCGTACCCCTCCACTTT. It codes for CASSEKGWAVPLHF.

The gene calls are TRBV6-1 and TRBJ1-1; tentatively, D is TRBD1 (5 bases). This CDR3 region has 15 residues. Trimming shortened V by 7 bases and J by 0 bases, and 15 bases separated the two germline ends. CDR1 and CDR2 (germline): MNHNS, SASEGT. CDR3 DNA: TGTGCCAGCACCCTACAGACAGAACTGAACACTGAAGCTTTCTTT. Protein sequence: CASTLQTELNTEAFF.